The 27 T cell receptor beta chains given below trace back to one sample, sequenced in a study of T cell responses to AZD1222 COVID-19 vaccine. Libraries were prepared by immunoSEQ multiplex PCR; TCRdb keeps only in-frame clonotypes and omits some of them. This table holds fewer than 130,000 clones, less than 95% found once. The material was peripheral blood, obtained 28 days after the second AZD1222 dose. The receptor source for this set is an adult who received the AZD1222 COVID-19 vaccine.

The rearrangement joins TRBV29-1 to TRBJ1-2; D gene ambiguous. Germline V CDR1 and CDR2: SQVTM, ANQGSEA. CDR3 size: 12 residues. Trimming took 0 bases from V and 8 from J, leaving 10 bases between them. CDR3 protein: CSVEDLPGGYTF. The CDR3 DNA is TGCAGCGTTGAAGACCTCCCGGGGGGCTACACCTTC.

This chain uses TRBV7-8 with TRBJ1-2; D is perhaps TRBD1 (6 bases). V was cut by 5 bases and J by 6 bases, with 19 bases left in between. The CDR3 extends over 15 amino acids. Germline V gene sequence: CDR1 SGHVS, CDR2 FQNEAQ. The CDR3 reads CASSLNVGTGHGYTF. CDR3 in DNA: TGTGCCAGCAGCCTCAACGTCGGAACAGGGCATGGCTACACCTTC.

The chain combines TRBV2 with TRBJ2-7, with D perhaps matching TRBD1 (6 bases). CDR1 is SNHLY and CDR2 is FYNNEI in the germline V gene. V lost 9 bases and J lost 2, with 23 bases in between. The CDR3 contains 16 residues. The DNA for the CDR3 is TGTGCCAGAGGTTTGGGGACATCCACCGATACCTACGAGCAGTACTTC. It translates to CARGLGTSTDTYEQYF. Full variable domain (missing parts from reference TRBV2 and TRBJ2-7): EPEVTQTPSHQVTQMGQEVILRCVPISNHLYFYWYRQILGQKVEFLVSFYNNEISEKSEIFDDQFSVERPDGSNFTLKIRSTKLEDSAMYFCARGLGTSTDTYEQYFGPGTRLTVT.

This chain joins TRBV4-1 and TRBJ2-1, with D maybe TRBD2 (5 bases). This CDR3 comprises 14 residues. From germline, CDR1 is MGHRA and CDR2 YSYEKL. The V end was cut by 1 base, the J end by 3 bases, with 7 bases between. CDR3: CASSQVGIYNEQFF. The CDR3 DNA reads as TGCGCCAGCAGCCAAGTCGGGATCTACAATGAGCAGTTCTTC.

The rearrangement uses TRBV30 and TRBJ1-5; D unresolved. The germline gives CDR1 GTSNPN, CDR2 SVGIG (reference sequence). This CDR3 region has 13 residues. The V gene lost 0 bases and the J gene lost 1 base, with 4 bases spanning the gap. CDR3 protein: CAWSVGSNQPQHF. The CDR3 nucleotides read TGTGCCTGGAGTGTTGGCAGCAATCAGCCCCAGCATTTT.

J is TRBJ2-1 and V is TRBV10-1; D not resolved. Germline V gene data show CDR1 as WNHNN and CDR2 as SYGVQD (reference sequence). The ends were cut back, 3 bases at V and 1 base at J, with 10 bases in the middle. The CDR3 has 15 amino acids. CDR3: CASSDSIASYNEQFF. CDR3 DNA: TGCGCCAGCAGTGATTCCATTGCATCCTACAATGAGCAGTTCTTC.

V is TRBV6-5 and J is TRBJ1-1; 8 positions agree with TRBD1. CDR1 is MNHEY and CDR2 is SVGAGI in the germline V gene. The CDR3 has 16 residues. With 0 bases clipped from V and 7 bases from J, the junction kept 10 bases outside the gene matches. CDR3 residues: CASSYSGQGGKGEAFF. DNA of the CDR3: TGTGCCAGCAGTTACTCTGGACAGGGAGGGAAGGGTGAAGCTTTCTTT.

This chain uses TRBV6-2 or TRBV6-3 with TRBJ1-2; 7 bases are a match to TRBD1. Germline CDR1 and CDR2: MNHEY and SVGEGT. The CDR3 sequence is 15 residues long. V shed 2 bases, J shed 7 bases, and the junction held 10 bases outside the gene matches. As DNA, the CDR3 is TGTGCCAGCAGTTACCCAGGGACAGCTATGGGTGGCTACACCTTC. Protein: CASSYPGTAMGGYTF.

V is TRBV6-5 and J is TRBJ1-6; 7 bases align to TRBD1. J was trimmed by 8 bases and V by 7 bases; bases with no gene match: 5. The CDR3 extends over 13 amino acids. Per the germline V gene, CDR1 is MNHEY and CDR2 is SVGAGI. The CDR3 nucleotides read TGTGCCAGCAAAACAGGGGCCTATTCACCCCTCCACTTT. The encoded protein is CASKTGAYSPLHF.

This chain uses TRBV7-9 with TRBJ2-7; 10 positions match TRBD1. V lost 5 bases and J lost 6; bases outside the gene matches: 13. Germline V CDR1 and CDR2: SEHNR, FQNEAQ (reference sequence). This CDR3 is 16 amino acids long. The CDR3 reads CASSTPGTGVMAEQYF. Written as DNA, the CDR3 is TGTGCCAGCAGCACACCCGGGACAGGGGTTATGGCCGAGCAGTACTTC.

V is TRBV5-5 and J is TRBJ2-2; D ambiguous. Germline V gene sequence: CDR1 SGHKS, CDR2 YYEKEE (reference sequence). CDR3 size: 13 residues. Trimming cost V 4 bases and J 9 bases, with 13 bases left between them. CDR3 nucleotides: TGTGCCAGCAGCCCGGACGCTAACAGGGAGCTGTTTTTT. Protein product: CASSPDANRELFF.

The chain is built from TRBV12-5 and TRBJ2-3; D uncertain. Per germline, CDR1 LGHNT and CDR2 FRNRAP. Trimming took off 1 base at V and 2 bases at J, with 4 bases between the two ends. The length of the CDR3 is 13 residues. The CDR3 nucleotides are TGTGCTAGTGGTTTGGGGCACACAGATACGCAGTATTTT. It specifies CASGLGHTDTQYF.

This chain uses TRBV18 with TRBJ2-7; D remains unclear. CDR3 length equals 15 residues. CDR1 and CDR2 from the germline V gene are KGHSH and LQKENI. The germline V and J ends were trimmed by 0 bases and 2 bases, with 11 bases remaining between them. The CDR3 protein is CASSPPIGLPYEQYF. CDR3 in DNA: TGTGCCAGCTCACCACCGATCGGGCTCCCCTACGAGCAGTACTTC. Using reference TRBV18 and TRBJ2-7 for the parts outside the CDR3, the full variable domain is NAGVMQNPRHLVRRRGQEARLRCSPMKGHSHVYWYRQLPEEGLKFMVYLQKENIIDESGMPKERFSAEFPKEGPSILRIQQVVRGDSAAYFCASSPPIGLPYEQYFGPGTRLTVT.

This chain joins TRBV27 and TRBJ2-1, with 7 bases that match TRBD2. The CDR3 has 14 amino acids. Looked up from germline, CDR1 is MNHEY and CDR2 is SMNVEV (reference sequence). V trimming: 4 bases; J trimming: 6 bases; junction bases outside the gene matches: 6. For the CDR3, the DNA is TGTGCCAGCAGTTCCCTCGGGAGGCCCAATGAGCAGTTCTTC. Amino acid sequence: CASSSLGRPNEQFF.

V is TRBV12-3 or TRBV12-4 and J is TRBJ1-2; D is ambiguous. CDR3 length equals 12 residues. Trimming cost V 2 bases and J 3 bases, with 4 bases left between them. CDR3 sequence reads: CASSLWHYGYTF. The DNA for the CDR3 is TGTGCCAGCAGTTTATGGCACTATGGCTACACCTTC.

The J gene is TRBJ1-6, the V gene TRBV12-3 or TRBV12-4, with a possible D match to TRBD1 (6 bases). Trimming left V 5 bases short and J 10 bases short, with 12 bases between. The CDR3 has 13 amino acids. The CDR3 DNA follows: TGTGCCAGCAGTGCCCGGGGGCTATCACCCCTCCACTTT. Its translation is CASSARGLSPLHF.

The chain is built from TRBV5-1 and TRBJ2-2; no reliable D call. V was trimmed by 7 bases and J by 4 bases, leaving 8 bases between them. Germline V lookup: CDR1 SGHRS, CDR2 YFSETQ. The CDR3 consists of 12 residues. The CDR3: CASSDSTGELFF. DNA for the CDR3: TGCGCCAGCTCCGACTCCACCGGGGAGCTGTTTTTT.

The V gene is TRBV6-5, the J gene TRBJ2-2; D possibly corresponds to TRBD2 (5 bases). Between the trimmed V and J ends, which lost 0 bases and 3 bases, there was a span of 5 bases. The germline CDR1 and CDR2 sequences are MNHEY and SVGAGI. The CDR3 has 14 amino acids. CDR3: CASSYSRDTGELFF. The CDR3 nucleotides are TGTGCCAGCAGTTACTCGAGGGACACCGGGGAGCTGTTTTTT.

The chain combines TRBV7-9 with TRBJ2-3, with a tentative D call TRBD2 (6 bases). V shed 11 bases and J shed 0 bases, with 27 bases lying between them. Per germline, CDR1 SEHNR and CDR2 FQNEAQ (reference sequence). The CDR3 runs 18 residues. Written as DNA, the CDR3 is TGTGCCGAAAGTTACCGTTACGTGTCCGGGACTAGCACAGATACGCAGTATTTT. This translates into CAESYRYVSGTSTDTQYF.

The rearrangement links TRBV7-9 to TRBJ2-7, with D possibly being TRBD1 (6 bases). V lost 5 bases and J lost 7, with 21 bases in between. This CDR3 region has 15 residues. Germline V CDR1 and CDR2: SEHNR, FQNEAQ (reference sequence). The CDR3 coding sequence is TGTGCCAGCAGCCCTCCTCTGGGGGCTCGGGGAGAGCAGTACTTC. It is translated as CASSPPLGARGEQYF. The variable domain in full, completed from reference TRBV7-9 and TRBJ2-7, reads DTGVSQNPRHKITKRGQNVTFRCDPISEHNRLYWYRQTLGQGPEFLTYFQNEAQLEKSRLLSDRFSAERPKGSFSTLEIQRTEQGDSAMYLCASSPPLGARGEQYFGPGTRLTVT.

This CDR3 reads CASSYGTGELFF. DNA for the CDR3: TGTGCCAGCAGTTATGGTACCGGGGAGCTGTTTTTT. V and J are TRBV6-1 and TRBJ2-2; D remains unclear. This CDR3 spans 12 amino acids. The germline V gene encodes CDR1 MNHNS and CDR2 SASEGT. Trimming stripped 5 bases from V and 5 bases from J, with 6 bases between.

The chain carries TRBV11-2 and TRBJ1-5, with TRBD1 as a possible D gene (6 bases). Per the germline V gene, CDR1 is SGHAT and CDR2 is FQNNGV. The CDR3 sequence is 13 residues long. The V end was cut by 5 bases, the J end by 9 bases, with 14 bases between. The CDR3 DNA reads TGTGCCAGCAGCAAGGGACACTTCAGGCCCCAGCATTTT. Translating it yields CASSKGHFRPQHF.

This CDR3 is CASSLAGSSYEQYF. CDR3 nucleotide sequence: TGTGCCAGCAGTCTAGCGGGGAGCTCCTACGAGCAGTACTTC. V is TRBV6-5 and J is TRBJ2-7, with 9 bases fitting TRBD2. After removal of 5 bases from V and 0 bases from J, the junction contained 2 bases not matched to a gene. The CDR3 spans 14 residues. From germline, CDR1 is MNHEY and CDR2 SVGAGI.

The rearrangement joins TRBV28 to TRBJ2-5; a possible D gene is TRBD2 (6 bases). The germline gives CDR1 MDHEN, CDR2 SYDVKM. The CDR3 totals 14 residues. Trimming shortened V by 1 base and J by 4 bases, and 10 bases separated the two germline ends. In DNA, the CDR3 is TGTGCCAGCAGTTTATATGGGGGAGGAGAGACCCAGTACTTC. Amino acid sequence: CASSLYGGGETQYF. Together with reference TRBV28 and TRBJ2-5, the CDR3 gives the full variable domain: DVKVTQSSRYLVKRTGEKVFLECVQDMDHENMFWYRQDPGLGLRLIYFSYDVKMKEKGDIPEGYSVSREKKERFSLILESASTNQTSMYLCASSLYGGGETQYFGPGTRLLVL.

The chain couples TRBV11-2 to TRBJ1-6, with a tentative D call TRBD1 (6 bases). V shed 1 base and J shed 9 bases, with 19 bases lying between them. Germline assignment: CDR1 SGHAT and CDR2 FQNNGV. The CDR3 extends over 17 amino acids. Written as DNA, the CDR3 is TGTGCCAGCAGCTTAGCGACGTACAGGGATGTGAGTTCACCCCTCCACTTT. Its protein product is CASSLATYRDVSSPLHF. The full variable domain, with the rest looked up from reference TRBV11-2 and TRBJ1-6, is EAGVAQSPRYKIIEKRQSVAFWCNPISGHATLYWYQQILGQGPKLLIQFQNNGVVDDSQLPKDRFSAERLKGVDSTLKIQPAKLEDSAVYLCASSLATYRDVSSPLHFGNGTRLTVT.

The chain couples TRBV7-6 to TRBJ2-1, with 8 nucleotides matching TRBD2. CDR3 length: 15 amino acids. Germline V gene lookup returns CDR1 SGHVS and CDR2 FNYEAQ. The trim removed 1 base at V and 2 bases at J, leaving 1 base unmatched. CDR3 protein: CASSLVSGTYNEQFF. CDR3 sequence (DNA): TGTGCCAGCAGCTTAGTTAGCGGGACCTACAATGAGCAGTTCTTC.

The gene calls are TRBV12-5 and TRBJ1-1; possible D gene TRBD1, 6 bases. The CDR3 contains 14 residues. Trimming cost V 0 bases and J 3 bases, with 8 bases left between them. Germline-derived CDR1 and CDR2 are LGHNT and FRNRAP. The CDR3 region is CASGLVRQDTEAFF. The CDR3 bases are TGTGCTAGTGGTTTGGTACGACAGGACACTGAAGCTTTCTTT.